This is a list of T cell receptor beta chains from one sample in a study of beta chain features in type 1 diabetes. The table came from immunoSEQ multiplex PCR; TCRdb's copy has only in-frame clones and leaves some out. The sample contains approximately 600,000 clones, around an eighth of which appear only once. The specimen sequenced was naive CD4+ T cells from blood. Every receptor here comes from a man in his thirties or forties with type 1 diabetes. The CDR3 runs from the conserved cysteine through the conserved F or W. Each record gives: V gene, D gene, J gene, clone size, CDR3 protein, CDR3 DNA. The D gene is left open where the match is weak. The listing skips clone size in some rows; elsewhere it reads once, few, many or a size class.

v_gene: TRBV13; d_gene: NA; j_gene: TRBJ2-5; abundance: NA; CDR3aa: CASSYRAELGQYF; CDR3nt: TGTGCCAGCAGCTATAGGGCGGAGCTTGGCCAGTACTTC
v_gene: TRBV25-1; d_gene: NA; j_gene: TRBJ1-2; abundance: few; CDR3aa: CASSPSGLRGYTF; CDR3nt: TGTGCCAGCAGCCCTTCGGGTTTGCGTGGCTACACCTTC
v_gene: TRBV19; d_gene: NA; j_gene: TRBJ2-2; abundance: few; CDR3aa: CASTLYSRGGTGELFF; CDR3nt: TGTGCCAGTACCCTGTATAGCAGGGGAGGCACCGGGGAGCTGTTTTTT
v_gene: TRBV6-5; d_gene: NA; j_gene: TRBJ2-1; abundance: NA; CDR3aa: CASSLGGLANNEQFF; CDR3nt: TGTGCCAGCAGCTTGGGTGGCCTGGCCAACAATGAGCAGTTCTTC
v_gene: TRBV7-2; d_gene: TRBD1; j_gene: TRBJ2-3; abundance: few; CDR3aa: CASSLGQGTTDTQYF; CDR3nt: TGTGCCAGCAGCTTGGGACAGGGGACCACAGATACGCAGTATTTT
v_gene: TRBV6-5; d_gene: NA; j_gene: TRBJ1-1; abundance: NA; CDR3aa: CASRAGGGAEAFF; CDR3nt: TGTGCCAGCAGGGCCGGGGGAGGAGCTGAAGCTTTCTTT
v_gene: TRBV25-1; d_gene: TRBD1; j_gene: TRBJ1-2; abundance: NA; CDR3aa: CASSDPTGAEYGYTF; CDR3nt: TGTGCCAGCAGTGACCCGACAGGGGCCGAATATGGCTACACCTTC
v_gene: TRBV19; d_gene: TRBD1; j_gene: TRBJ2-2; abundance: NA; CDR3aa: CATGQGLTGELFF; CDR3nt: TGTGCCACGGGACAGGGATTAACCGGGGAGCTGTTTTTT
v_gene: TRBV9; d_gene: NA; j_gene: TRBJ2-7; abundance: NA; CDR3aa: CASSVDSDRYEQYF; CDR3nt: TGTGCCAGCAGCGTCGACAGCGATCGCTACGAGCAGTACTTC
v_gene: TRBV14; d_gene: NA; j_gene: TRBJ2-3; abundance: NA; CDR3aa: CASSQASTRPDTQYF; CDR3nt: TGTGCCAGCAGCCAAGCTAGTACCCGGCCAGATACGCAGTATTTT
v_gene: TRBV29-1; d_gene: NA; j_gene: TRBJ2-5; abundance: NA; CDR3aa: CSAKERETQYF; CDR3nt: TGCAGCGCCAAAGAGAGGGAGACCCAGTACTTC
v_gene: TRBV5-1; d_gene: TRBD1; j_gene: TRBJ2-7; abundance: few; CDR3aa: CASSLNPGTGGHEQYF; CDR3nt: TGCGCCAGCAGCTTGAACCCCGGGACAGGGGGACACGAGCAGTACTTC
v_gene: TRBV14; d_gene: NA; j_gene: TRBJ2-5; abundance: NA; CDR3aa: CASSQVFWAERQETQYF; CDR3nt: TGTGCCAGCAGCCAAGTTTTCTGGGCAGAAAGGCAAGAGACCCAGTACTTC
v_gene: TRBV18; d_gene: TRBD2; j_gene: TRBJ2-1; abundance: few; CDR3aa: CASSLLAGEYNEQFF; CDR3nt: TGTGCCAGCTCGCTACTAGCGGGGGAATACAATGAGCAGTTCTTC
v_gene: TRBV5-4; d_gene: TRBD1; j_gene: TRBJ2-5; abundance: NA; CDR3aa: CASSFSGTELETQYF; CDR3nt: TGTGCCAGCAGCTTTAGTGGGACAGAGTTAGAGACCCAGTACTTC
v_gene: TRBV25-1; d_gene: NA; j_gene: TRBJ2-5; abundance: NA; CDR3aa: CASNEGWTQYF; CDR3nt: TGTGCCAGCAACGAGGGGTGGACCCAGTACTTC
v_gene: TRBV5-1; d_gene: TRBD2; j_gene: TRBJ2-5; abundance: NA; CDR3aa: CASSLGTSGMFQETQYF; CDR3nt: TGCGCCAGCAGCCTTGGGACTAGCGGGATGTTCCAAGAGACCCAGTACTTC
v_gene: TRBV29-1; d_gene: NA; j_gene: TRBJ2-5; abundance: NA; CDR3aa: CSVGPGETQYF; CDR3nt: TGCAGCGTTGGTCCCGGGGAGACCCAGTACTTC
v_gene: TRBV29-1; d_gene: NA; j_gene: TRBJ1-1; abundance: few; CDR3aa: CSVERTAKSGEAFF; CDR3nt: TGCAGCGTTGAAAGGACAGCCAAATCGGGTGAAGCTTTCTTT
v_gene: TRBV18; d_gene: NA; j_gene: TRBJ2-2; abundance: NA; CDR3aa: CASSPRDGGELFF; CDR3nt: TGTGCCAGCTCACCAAGGGACGGCGGGGAGCTGTTTTTT
v_gene: TRBV5-1; d_gene: NA; j_gene: TRBJ2-2; abundance: NA; CDR3aa: CASSLGNTGELFF; CDR3nt: TGCGCCAGCAGCTTGGGGAACACCGGGGAGCTGTTTTTT
v_gene: TRBV19; d_gene: NA; j_gene: TRBJ2-1; abundance: few; CDR3aa: CASSSDIGGNEQFF; CDR3nt: TGTGCCAGTAGTAGTGACATAGGGGGCAATGAGCAGTTCTTC
v_gene: TRBV9; d_gene: NA; j_gene: TRBJ1-1; abundance: few; CDR3aa: CASSSYGTEELRGAFF; CDR3nt: TGTGCCAGCAGCTCCTACGGCACAGAGGAGCTGAGGGGGGCTTTCTTT
v_gene: TRBV7-2; d_gene: TRBD2; j_gene: TRBJ2-3; abundance: NA; CDR3aa: CASSSSGSTDTQYF; CDR3nt: TGTGCCAGCAGCTCTAGCGGAAGCACAGATACGCAGTATTTT
v_gene: TRBV2; d_gene: NA; j_gene: TRBJ2-7; abundance: NA; CDR3aa: CASSGLTHTYEQYF; CDR3nt: TGTGCCAGCAGTGGGCTGACTCATACCTACGAGCAGTACTTC
v_gene: TRBV7-2; d_gene: NA; j_gene: TRBJ1-1; abundance: few; CDR3aa: CASSLEYVGLNTEAFF; CDR3nt: TGTGCCAGCAGCTTAGAGTATGTCGGTCTGAACACTGAAGCTTTCTTT
v_gene: TRBV4-3; d_gene: TRBD1; j_gene: TRBJ2-3; abundance: NA; CDR3aa: CASSQDLQGARDTQYF; CDR3nt: TGCGCCAGCAGCCAAGATTTACAGGGGGCGCGCGATACGCAGTATTTT
v_gene: TRBV18; d_gene: TRBD1; j_gene: TRBJ1-2; abundance: NA; CDR3aa: CASSPTTGTGGDYTF; CDR3nt: TGTGCCAGCTCACCCACCACCGGGACAGGGGGAGACTACACCTTC
v_gene: TRBV7-9; d_gene: NA; j_gene: TRBJ1-5; abundance: NA; CDR3aa: CASSPAGYSNQPQHF; CDR3nt: TGTGCCAGCAGCCCGGCGGGGTATAGCAATCAGCCCCAGCATTTT
v_gene: TRBV19; d_gene: NA; j_gene: TRBJ1-5; abundance: NA; CDR3aa: CAVGRASPYSNQPQHF; CDR3nt: TGTGCCGTTGGGAGGGCCTCGCCCTATAGCAATCAGCCCCAGCATTTT
v_gene: TRBV18; d_gene: NA; j_gene: TRBJ2-3; abundance: NA; CDR3aa: CASSRESGSGTDTQYF; CDR3nt: TGTGCCAGCTCACGAGAGTCCGGTAGTGGCACAGATACGCAGTATTTT
v_gene: TRBV19; d_gene: NA; j_gene: TRBJ1-5; abundance: few; CDR3aa: CASSTWQTTDSNQPQHF; CDR3nt: TGTGCCAGTAGTACGTGGCAGACAACTGATAGCAATCAGCCCCAGCATTTT
v_gene: TRBV4-2; d_gene: NA; j_gene: TRBJ2-5; abundance: few; CDR3aa: CASSQEASQETQYF; CDR3nt: TGTGCCAGCAGCCAAGAGGCCAGCCAAGAGACCCAGTACTTC
v_gene: TRBV23-1; d_gene: NA; j_gene: TRBJ2-2; abundance: NA; CDR3aa: CASSQCGRGTGELFF; CDR3nt: TGCGCCAGCAGTCAATGTGGCAGGGGCACCGGGGAGCTGTTTTTT
v_gene: TRBV14; d_gene: NA; j_gene: TRBJ1-6; abundance: NA; CDR3aa: CASSRTKAGYNSPLHF; CDR3nt: TGTGCCAGCAGCCGAACGAAGGCAGGGTATAATTCACCCCTCCACTTT
v_gene: TRBV30; d_gene: NA; j_gene: TRBJ2-5; abundance: few; CDR3aa: CAWSVRAATPRETQYF; CDR3nt: TGTGCCTGGAGTGTACGGGCAGCTACTCCTCGAGAGACCCAGTACTTC
v_gene: TRBV14; d_gene: NA; j_gene: TRBJ1-5; abundance: NA; CDR3aa: CASSHGHGQPQHF; CDR3nt: TGTGCCAGCAGCCATGGACACGGCCAGCCCCAGCATTTT
v_gene: TRBV9; d_gene: TRBD2; j_gene: TRBJ2-3; abundance: NA; CDR3aa: CASSVVAGGPSDTQYF; CDR3nt: TGTGCCAGCAGCGTAGTAGCGGGGGGGCCGAGTGATACGCAGTATTTT
v_gene: TRBV13; d_gene: NA; j_gene: TRBJ2-7; abundance: NA; CDR3aa: CASSVLGGESYEQYF; CDR3nt: TGTGCCAGCAGCGTCCTAGGGGGGGAATCCTACGAGCAGTACTTC
v_gene: TRBV25-1; d_gene: TRBD2; j_gene: TRBJ2-3; abundance: NA; CDR3aa: CASSERVGIAGATDTQYF; CDR3nt: TGTGCCAGCAGTGAAAGGGTCGGGATAGCGGGGGCCACAGATACGCAGTATTTT
v_gene: TRBV5-1; d_gene: TRBD1; j_gene: TRBJ1-2; abundance: NA; CDR3aa: CASSPGDSRNYGYTF; CDR3nt: TGCGCCAGCAGCCCGGGGGACAGCCGCAACTATGGCTACACCTTC
v_gene: TRBV7-2; d_gene: NA; j_gene: TRBJ2-5; abundance: NA; CDR3aa: CASSLTGTRRGSETQYF; CDR3nt: TGTGCCAGCAGCTTAACCGGGACTCGAAGGGGCTCAGAGACCCAGTACTTC
v_gene: TRBV5-4; d_gene: NA; j_gene: TRBJ2-3; abundance: few; CDR3aa: CASSLESDTQYF; CDR3nt: TGTGCCAGCAGCTTGGAGTCAGATACGCAGTATTTT